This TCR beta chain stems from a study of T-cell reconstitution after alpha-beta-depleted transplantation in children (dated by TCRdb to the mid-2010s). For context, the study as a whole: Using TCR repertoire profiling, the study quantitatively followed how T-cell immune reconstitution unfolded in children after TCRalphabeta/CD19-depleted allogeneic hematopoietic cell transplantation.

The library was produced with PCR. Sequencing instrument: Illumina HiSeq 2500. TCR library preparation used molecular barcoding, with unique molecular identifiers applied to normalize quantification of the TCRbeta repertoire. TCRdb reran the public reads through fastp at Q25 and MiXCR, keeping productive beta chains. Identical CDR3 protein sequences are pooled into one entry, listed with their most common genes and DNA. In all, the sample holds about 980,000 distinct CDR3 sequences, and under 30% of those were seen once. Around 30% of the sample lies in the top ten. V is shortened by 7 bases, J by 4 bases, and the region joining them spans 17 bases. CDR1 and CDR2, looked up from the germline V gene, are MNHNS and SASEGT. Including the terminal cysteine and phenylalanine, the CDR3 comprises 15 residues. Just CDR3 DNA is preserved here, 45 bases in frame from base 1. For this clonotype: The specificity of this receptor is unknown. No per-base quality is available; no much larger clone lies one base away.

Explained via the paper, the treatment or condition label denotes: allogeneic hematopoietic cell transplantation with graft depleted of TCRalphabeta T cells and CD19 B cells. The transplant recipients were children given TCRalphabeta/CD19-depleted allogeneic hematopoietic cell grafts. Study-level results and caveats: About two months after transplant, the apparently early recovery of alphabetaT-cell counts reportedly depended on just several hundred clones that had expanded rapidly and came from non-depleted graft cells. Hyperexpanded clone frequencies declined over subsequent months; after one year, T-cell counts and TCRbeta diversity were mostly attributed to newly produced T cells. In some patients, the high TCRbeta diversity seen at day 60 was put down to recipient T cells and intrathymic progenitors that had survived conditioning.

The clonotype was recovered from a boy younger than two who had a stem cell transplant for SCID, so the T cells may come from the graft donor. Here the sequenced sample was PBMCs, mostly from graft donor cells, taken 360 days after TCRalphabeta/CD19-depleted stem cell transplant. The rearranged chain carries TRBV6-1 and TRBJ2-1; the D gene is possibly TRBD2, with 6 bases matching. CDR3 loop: CASTQRWGVYNEQFF. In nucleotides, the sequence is TGTGCCAGCACCCAGCGATGGGGGGTTTACAATGAGCAGTTCTTC.